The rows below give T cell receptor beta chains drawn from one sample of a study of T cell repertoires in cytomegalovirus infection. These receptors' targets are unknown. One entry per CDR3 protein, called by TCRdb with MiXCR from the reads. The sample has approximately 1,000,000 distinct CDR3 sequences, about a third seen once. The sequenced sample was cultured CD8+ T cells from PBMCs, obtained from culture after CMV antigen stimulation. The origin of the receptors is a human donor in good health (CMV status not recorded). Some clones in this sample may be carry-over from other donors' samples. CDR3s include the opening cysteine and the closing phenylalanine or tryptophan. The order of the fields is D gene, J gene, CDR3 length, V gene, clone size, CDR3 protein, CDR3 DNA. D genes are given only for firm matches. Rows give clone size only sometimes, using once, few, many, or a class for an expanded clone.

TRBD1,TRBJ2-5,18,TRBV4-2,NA,CASSQGWVGTEIGETQYF,TGTGCCAGCAGCCAAGGGTGGGTGGGGACAGAAATAGGGGAGACCCAGTACTTC
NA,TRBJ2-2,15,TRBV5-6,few,CASSLLSGMTGELFF,TGTGCCAGCAGCTTATTATCTGGGATGACCGGGGAGCTGTTTTTT
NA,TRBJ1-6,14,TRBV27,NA,CASSLKTYNSPLHF,TGTGCCAGCAGCCTCAAGACCTATAATTCACCCCTCCACTTT
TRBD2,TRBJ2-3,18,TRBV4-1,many,CASSHLAGGPRRSDTQYF,TGCGCCAGCAGCCATCTAGCGGGGGGGCCGAGAAGGTCAGATACGCAGTATTTT
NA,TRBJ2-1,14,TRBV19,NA,CASSIAAAYNEQFF,TGTGCCAGTAGTATAGCGGCAGCCTACAATGAGCAGTTCTTC
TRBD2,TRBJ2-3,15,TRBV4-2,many,CASSPLAGGTDTQYF,TGTGCCAGCAGCCCCTTAGCGGGAGGCACAGATACGCAGTATTTT
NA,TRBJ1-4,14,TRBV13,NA,CASSAEGGEEKLFF,TGTGCCAGCAGCGCCGAGGGGGGAGAGGAAAAACTGTTTTTT
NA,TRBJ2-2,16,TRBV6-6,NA,CASSYTLGHPGGELFF,TGTGCCAGCAGTTACACCTTGGGACATCCTGGCGGGGAGCTGTTTTTT
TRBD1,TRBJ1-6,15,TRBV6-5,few,CASSYYGQGASPLHF,TGTGCCAGCAGTTACTACGGACAGGGGGCCTCACCCCTCCACTTT
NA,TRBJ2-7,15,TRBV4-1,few,CASSLSFDISYEQYF,TGCGCCAGCAGCCTCTCGTTTGACATATCCTACGAGCAGTACTTC
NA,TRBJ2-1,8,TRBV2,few,CASSEQFF,TGTGCCAGCAGTGAGCAGTTCTTC
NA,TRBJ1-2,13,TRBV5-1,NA,CASSLSSKGGYTF,TGCGCCAGCAGCTTGTCGTCGAAGGGCGGCTACACCTTC
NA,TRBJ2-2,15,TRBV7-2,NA,CASSLVTGNTGELFF,TGTGCCAGCAGCTTAGTAACGGGGAACACCGGGGAGCTGTTTTTT
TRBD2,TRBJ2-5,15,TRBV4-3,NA,CASSQDLAVGETQYF,TGCGCCAGCAGCCAAGATCTAGCGGTTGGAGAGACCCAGTACTTC
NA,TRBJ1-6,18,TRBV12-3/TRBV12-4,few,CASSPYLTLDTRNSPLHF,TGTGCCAGCAGTCCTTACCTTACTTTGGACACGAGGAATTCACCCCTCCACTTT
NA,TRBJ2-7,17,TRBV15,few,CATSRYGENARGYEQYF,TGTGCCACCAGCAGGTACGGGGAAAACGCCCGAGGATACGAGCAGTACTTC
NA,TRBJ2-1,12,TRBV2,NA,CASAKGDNEQFF,TGTGCCAGCGCGAAAGGGGACAATGAGCAGTTCTTC
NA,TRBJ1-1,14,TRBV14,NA,CASRLRDMNTEAFF,TGTGCCAGCAGGTTGCGGGACATGAACACTGAAGCTTTCTTT
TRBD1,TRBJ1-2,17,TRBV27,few,CASSPKTTGVLSFGYTF,TGTGCCAGCAGTCCTAAAACAACAGGGGTTCTTAGCTTTGGCTACACCTTC
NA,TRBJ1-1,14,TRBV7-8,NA,CASSLIGRATEAFF,TGTGCCAGCAGCTTAATCGGTCGGGCGACAGAAGCTTTCTTT
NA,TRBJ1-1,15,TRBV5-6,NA,CASSPKLLEQVEAFF,TGTGCCAGCAGCCCGAAACTTTTGGAACAGGTTGAAGCTTTCTTT
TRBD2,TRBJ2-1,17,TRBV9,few,CASSVAISGGNYNEQFF,TGTGCCAGCAGCGTAGCCATTAGCGGGGGCAACTACAATGAGCAGTTCTTC
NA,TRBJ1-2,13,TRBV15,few,CATSRDQGYGYTF,TGTGCCACCAGTAGAGATCAGGGATATGGCTACACCTTC
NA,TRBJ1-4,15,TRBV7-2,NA,CASSLDSLLNEKLFF,TGTGCCAGCAGCTTAGACAGCCTATTGAATGAAAAACTGTTTTTT
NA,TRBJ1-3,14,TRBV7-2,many,CASIGEDSGNTIYF,TGTGCCAGCATCGGCGAAGACTCTGGAAACACCATATATTTT
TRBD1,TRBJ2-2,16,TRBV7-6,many,CASSPGTGAPIRELFF,TGTGCCAGCAGCCCAGGCACAGGGGCCCCAATAAGGGAGCTGTTTTTT
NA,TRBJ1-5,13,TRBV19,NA,CASSTEGYQPQHF,TGTGCCAGTAGTACGGAGGGGTATCAGCCCCAGCATTTT
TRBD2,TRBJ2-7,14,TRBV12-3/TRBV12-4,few,CASSSPGLANEQYF,TGTGCCAGCAGTTCTCCGGGACTAGCGAACGAGCAGTACTTC
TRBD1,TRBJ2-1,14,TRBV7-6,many,CASSLYRGQDEQFF,TGTGCCAGCAGCTTATACAGGGGGCAGGATGAGCAGTTCTTC
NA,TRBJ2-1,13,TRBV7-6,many,CASTSGGLNEQFF,TGTGCCAGCACCTCCGGGGGGCTGAATGAGCAGTTCTTC
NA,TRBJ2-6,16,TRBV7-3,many,CASSLTPISGANVLTF,TGTGCCAGCAGCTTAACGCCCATCTCTGGGGCCAACGTCCTGACTTTC
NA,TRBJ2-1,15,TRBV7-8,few,CASSPAGYSYNEQFF,TGTGCCAGCAGTCCGGCGGGTTACAGCTACAATGAGCAGTTCTTC
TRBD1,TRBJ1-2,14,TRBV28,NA,CASKQPGGPYGYTF,TGTGCCAGCAAACAACCAGGGGGGCCTTATGGCTACACCTTC
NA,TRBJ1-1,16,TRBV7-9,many,CASSQRQAPMNTEAFF,TGTGCCAGCAGCCAGAGACAGGCACCAATGAACACTGAAGCTTTCTTT
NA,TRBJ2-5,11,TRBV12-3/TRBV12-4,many,CASSFLETQYF,TGTGCCAGCAGTTTCCTTGAGACCCAGTACTTC
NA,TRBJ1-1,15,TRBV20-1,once,CSARGHLARNTEAFF,TGCAGTGCTAGGGGTCATTTGGCCCGGAACACTGAAGCTTTCTTT
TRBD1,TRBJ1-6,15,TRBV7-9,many,CASSDPGQGNSPLHF,TGTGCCAGCAGCGATCCGGGACAGGGGAATTCACCCCTCCACTTT
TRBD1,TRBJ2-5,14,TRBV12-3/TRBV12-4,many,CASRPGQGTETQYF,TGTGCCAGCAGGCCGGGACAGGGGACAGAGACCCAGTACTTC
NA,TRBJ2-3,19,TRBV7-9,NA,CASSGIPRELLWGTDTQYF,TGTGCCAGCAGCGGCATTCCGCGGGAACTACTTTGGGGCACAGATACGCAGTATTTT
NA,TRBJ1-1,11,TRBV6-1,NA,CASRAATEAFF,TGTGCCAGCAGGGCTGCGACTGAAGCTTTCTTT
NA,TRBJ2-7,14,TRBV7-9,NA,CASSLRLDSYEQYF,TGTGCCAGCAGCTTACGACTAGATTCCTACGAGCAGTACTTC
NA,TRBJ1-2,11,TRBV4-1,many,CASGPSYGYTF,TGCGCCAGCGGCCCCTCCTATGGCTACACCTTC
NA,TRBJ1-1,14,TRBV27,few,CASSFAGGFSEAFF,TGTGCCAGCAGTTTTGCGGGGGGATTTTCTGAAGCTTTCTTT
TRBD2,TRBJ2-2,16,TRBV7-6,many,CASSLGGNQNTGELFF,TGTGCCAGCAGCTTGGGGGGGAATCAGAACACCGGGGAGCTGTTTTTT
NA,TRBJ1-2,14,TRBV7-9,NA,CASSSLRDQYGYTF,TGTGCCAGCAGCTCACTACGGGATCAATATGGCTACACCTTC
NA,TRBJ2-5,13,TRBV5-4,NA,CASTEDLQETQYF,TGTGCCAGCACCGAGGATCTTCAAGAGACCCAGTACTTC
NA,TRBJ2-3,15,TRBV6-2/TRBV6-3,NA,CASSITDGGQDTQYF,TGTGCCAGCAGTATCACGGACGGGGGCCAAGATACGCAGTATTTT